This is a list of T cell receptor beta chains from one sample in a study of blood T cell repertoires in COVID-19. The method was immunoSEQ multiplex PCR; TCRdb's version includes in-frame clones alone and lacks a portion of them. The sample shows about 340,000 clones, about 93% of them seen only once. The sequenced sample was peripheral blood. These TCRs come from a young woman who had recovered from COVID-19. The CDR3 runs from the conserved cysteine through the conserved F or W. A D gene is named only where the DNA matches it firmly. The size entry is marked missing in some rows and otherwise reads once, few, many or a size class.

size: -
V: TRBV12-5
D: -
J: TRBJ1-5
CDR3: CASGLGAGNQPQHF
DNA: TGTGCTAGTGGTTTAGGGGCCGGCAATCAGCCCCAGCATTTT

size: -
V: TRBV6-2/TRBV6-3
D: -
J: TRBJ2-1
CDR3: CASSYLGAQRREQFF
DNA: TGTGCCAGCAGTTACCTCGGCGCCCAGAGGCGTGAGCAGTTCTTC

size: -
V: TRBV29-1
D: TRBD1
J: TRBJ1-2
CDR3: CSVKDRASYGYTF
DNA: TGCAGCGTAAAGGACAGGGCCTCCTATGGCTACACCTTC

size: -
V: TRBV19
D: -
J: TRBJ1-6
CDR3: CASSIGASSSYNSPLHF
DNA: TGTGCCAGTAGTATAGGGGCCTCGAGCTCCTATAATTCACCCCTCCACTTT

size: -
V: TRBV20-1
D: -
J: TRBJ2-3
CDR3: CSAYTDTQYF
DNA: TGCAGTGCCTACACAGATACGCAGTATTTT

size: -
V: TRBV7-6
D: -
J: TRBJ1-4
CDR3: CASSLEAQLNEKLFF
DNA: TGTGCCAGCAGCTTAGAGGCACAGCTTAATGAAAAACTGTTTTTT

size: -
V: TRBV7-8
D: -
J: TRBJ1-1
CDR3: CASSLVESLPYEAFF
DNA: TGTGCCAGCAGCTTAGTTGAGTCATTACCTTACGAAGCTTTCTTT

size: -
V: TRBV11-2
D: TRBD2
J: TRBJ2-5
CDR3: CASSSSGRAPPIETQYF
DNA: TGTGCCAGCAGCTCTAGCGGGAGGGCCCCTCCAATAGAGACCCAGTACTTC

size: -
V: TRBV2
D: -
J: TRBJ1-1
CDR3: CASTREEGTEAFF
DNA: TGTGCCAGCACGCGAGAGGAGGGCACTGAAGCTTTCTTT

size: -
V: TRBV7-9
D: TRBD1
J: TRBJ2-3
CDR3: CASSLETGFTDTQYF
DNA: TGTGCCAGCAGCTTAGAGACAGGGTTCACAGATACGCAGTATTTT

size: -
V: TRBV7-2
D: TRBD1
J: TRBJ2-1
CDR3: CASSNNDRAEQFF
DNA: TGTGCCAGCAGCAACAACGACAGGGCTGAGCAGTTCTTC

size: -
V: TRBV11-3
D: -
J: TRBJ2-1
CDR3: CASSLMEINEQFF
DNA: TGTGCCAGCAGCTTGATGGAGATCAATGAGCAGTTCTTC

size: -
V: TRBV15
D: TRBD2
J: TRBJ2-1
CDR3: CATSRDLAGIDNEQFF
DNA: TGTGCCACCAGCAGAGACCTAGCGGGAATTGACAATGAGCAGTTCTTC

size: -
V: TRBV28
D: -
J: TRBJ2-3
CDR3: CASSFFGSPLSTDTQYF
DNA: TGTGCCAGCAGTTTTTTCGGTTCCCCTCTTAGCACAGATACGCAGTATTTT

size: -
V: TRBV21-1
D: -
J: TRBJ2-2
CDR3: CASSTGTSGQNTGELFF
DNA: TGTGCCAGCAGCACAGGGACTAGCGGGCAGAACACCGGGGAGCTGTTTTTT

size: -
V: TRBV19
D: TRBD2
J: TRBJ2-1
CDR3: CASSTRIAGYNEQFF
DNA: TGTGCCAGTAGTACCAGGATAGCGGGGTACAATGAGCAGTTCTTC

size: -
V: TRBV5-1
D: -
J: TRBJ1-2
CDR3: CASSLGRQRGYTF
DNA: TGCGCCAGCAGCTTGGGACGGCAGCGTGGCTACACCTTC

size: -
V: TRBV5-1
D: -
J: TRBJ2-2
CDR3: CASSLGQKNTGELFF
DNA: TGCGCCAGCAGCTTGGGCCAGAAAAACACCGGGGAGCTGTTTTTT

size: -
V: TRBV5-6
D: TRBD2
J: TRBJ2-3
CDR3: CASSLGTRGPTRTDTQYF
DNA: TGTGCCAGCAGCTTGGGGACTAGGGGACCTACTAGGACAGATACGCAGTATTTT

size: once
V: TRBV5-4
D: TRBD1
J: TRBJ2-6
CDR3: CASSLDTGASISGANVLTF
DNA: TGTGCCAGCAGCTTGGATACAGGGGCTTCCATCTCTGGGGCCAACGTCCTGACTTTC

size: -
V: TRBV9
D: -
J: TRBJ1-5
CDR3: CASSTQGSNQPQHF
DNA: TGTGCCAGCAGCACACAGGGTAGCAATCAGCCCCAGCATTTT

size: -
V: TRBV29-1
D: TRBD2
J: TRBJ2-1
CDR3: CSVEGLAGGEQFF
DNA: TGCAGCGTTGAAGGACTAGCGGGAGGTGAGCAGTTCTTC